This TCR beta chain was identified during a study of T cell responses to AZD1222 COVID-19 vaccine. V trimming: 1 base; J trimming: 5 bases; junction bases outside the gene matches: 6. Germline V lookup: CDR1 SGHTA, CDR2 FQGNSA. The CDR3 length is 15 residues. The table came from immunoSEQ multiplex PCR; TCRdb's copy has only in-frame clones and leaves some out. The table lists about 140,000 clones, 91% of them singletons. The receptor comes from an adult who received the MenACWY meningococcal vaccine as a control. The chain joins TRBV7-2 to TRBJ2-3; TRBD2 agrees at 7 bases. Specimen: peripheral blood, collected 28 days after the second dose of the MenACWY control vaccine. CDR3 DNA: TGTGCCAGCAGCTTAGGACTAGCTACGGGAGATACGCAGTATTTT. This translates into CASSLGLATGDTQYF. The full variable domain, its missing parts supplied by reference TRBV7-2 and TRBJ2-3, is GAGVSQSPSNKVTEKGKDVELRCDPISGHTALYWYRQSLGQGLEFLIYFQGNSAPDKSGLPSDRFSAERTGGSVSTLTIQRTQQEDSAVYLCASSLGLATGDTQYFGPGTRLTVL.